This record covers a single T cell receptor (beta chain). Its antigen is still unknown. CDR3 length: 15 residues. Trimming took 1 base from V and 2 from J, leaving 12 bases between them. The germline gives CDR1 SGHDT, CDR2 YYEEEE. The repertoire was sequenced with immunoSEQ multiplex PCR; TCRdb's copy has only in-frame clones and lacks some. The profile shows approximately 170,000 clones, under 95% of them singletons. This sample was included in a study of T cell responses to AZD1222 COVID-19 vaccine. In the study overall: Samples with a second dose at about 4 or about 12 weeks were pooled together.

Study findings and constraints: Within unmutated variant regions lay the reported targets of nearly half of spike-specific TCRs. Most donors were white British and more were female, and clonal diversity was possibly underestimated. Seropositive at baseline were only six AZD1222 recipients.

This rearrangement joins TRBV5-6 to TRBJ1-2, with D perhaps matching TRBD1 (5 bases). The specimen was peripheral blood, collected on day 0 of AZD1222 vaccination. The receptor comes from an adult in good health. CDR3 amino acids: CASSLPGLQNYGYTF. The CDR3 DNA reads as TGTGCCAGCAGCTTGCCGGGACTCCAAAACTATGGCTACACCTTC.